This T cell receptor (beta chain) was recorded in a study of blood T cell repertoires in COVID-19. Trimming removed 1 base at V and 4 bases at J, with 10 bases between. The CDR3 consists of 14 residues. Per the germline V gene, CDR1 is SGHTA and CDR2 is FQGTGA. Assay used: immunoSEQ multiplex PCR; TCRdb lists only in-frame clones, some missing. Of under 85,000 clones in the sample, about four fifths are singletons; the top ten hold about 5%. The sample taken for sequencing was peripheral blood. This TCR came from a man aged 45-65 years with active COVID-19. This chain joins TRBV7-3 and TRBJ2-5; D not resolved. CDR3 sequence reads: CASSLSGFGETQYF. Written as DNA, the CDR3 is TGTGCCAGCAGCTTAAGCGGTTTCGGAGAGACCCAGTACTTC.